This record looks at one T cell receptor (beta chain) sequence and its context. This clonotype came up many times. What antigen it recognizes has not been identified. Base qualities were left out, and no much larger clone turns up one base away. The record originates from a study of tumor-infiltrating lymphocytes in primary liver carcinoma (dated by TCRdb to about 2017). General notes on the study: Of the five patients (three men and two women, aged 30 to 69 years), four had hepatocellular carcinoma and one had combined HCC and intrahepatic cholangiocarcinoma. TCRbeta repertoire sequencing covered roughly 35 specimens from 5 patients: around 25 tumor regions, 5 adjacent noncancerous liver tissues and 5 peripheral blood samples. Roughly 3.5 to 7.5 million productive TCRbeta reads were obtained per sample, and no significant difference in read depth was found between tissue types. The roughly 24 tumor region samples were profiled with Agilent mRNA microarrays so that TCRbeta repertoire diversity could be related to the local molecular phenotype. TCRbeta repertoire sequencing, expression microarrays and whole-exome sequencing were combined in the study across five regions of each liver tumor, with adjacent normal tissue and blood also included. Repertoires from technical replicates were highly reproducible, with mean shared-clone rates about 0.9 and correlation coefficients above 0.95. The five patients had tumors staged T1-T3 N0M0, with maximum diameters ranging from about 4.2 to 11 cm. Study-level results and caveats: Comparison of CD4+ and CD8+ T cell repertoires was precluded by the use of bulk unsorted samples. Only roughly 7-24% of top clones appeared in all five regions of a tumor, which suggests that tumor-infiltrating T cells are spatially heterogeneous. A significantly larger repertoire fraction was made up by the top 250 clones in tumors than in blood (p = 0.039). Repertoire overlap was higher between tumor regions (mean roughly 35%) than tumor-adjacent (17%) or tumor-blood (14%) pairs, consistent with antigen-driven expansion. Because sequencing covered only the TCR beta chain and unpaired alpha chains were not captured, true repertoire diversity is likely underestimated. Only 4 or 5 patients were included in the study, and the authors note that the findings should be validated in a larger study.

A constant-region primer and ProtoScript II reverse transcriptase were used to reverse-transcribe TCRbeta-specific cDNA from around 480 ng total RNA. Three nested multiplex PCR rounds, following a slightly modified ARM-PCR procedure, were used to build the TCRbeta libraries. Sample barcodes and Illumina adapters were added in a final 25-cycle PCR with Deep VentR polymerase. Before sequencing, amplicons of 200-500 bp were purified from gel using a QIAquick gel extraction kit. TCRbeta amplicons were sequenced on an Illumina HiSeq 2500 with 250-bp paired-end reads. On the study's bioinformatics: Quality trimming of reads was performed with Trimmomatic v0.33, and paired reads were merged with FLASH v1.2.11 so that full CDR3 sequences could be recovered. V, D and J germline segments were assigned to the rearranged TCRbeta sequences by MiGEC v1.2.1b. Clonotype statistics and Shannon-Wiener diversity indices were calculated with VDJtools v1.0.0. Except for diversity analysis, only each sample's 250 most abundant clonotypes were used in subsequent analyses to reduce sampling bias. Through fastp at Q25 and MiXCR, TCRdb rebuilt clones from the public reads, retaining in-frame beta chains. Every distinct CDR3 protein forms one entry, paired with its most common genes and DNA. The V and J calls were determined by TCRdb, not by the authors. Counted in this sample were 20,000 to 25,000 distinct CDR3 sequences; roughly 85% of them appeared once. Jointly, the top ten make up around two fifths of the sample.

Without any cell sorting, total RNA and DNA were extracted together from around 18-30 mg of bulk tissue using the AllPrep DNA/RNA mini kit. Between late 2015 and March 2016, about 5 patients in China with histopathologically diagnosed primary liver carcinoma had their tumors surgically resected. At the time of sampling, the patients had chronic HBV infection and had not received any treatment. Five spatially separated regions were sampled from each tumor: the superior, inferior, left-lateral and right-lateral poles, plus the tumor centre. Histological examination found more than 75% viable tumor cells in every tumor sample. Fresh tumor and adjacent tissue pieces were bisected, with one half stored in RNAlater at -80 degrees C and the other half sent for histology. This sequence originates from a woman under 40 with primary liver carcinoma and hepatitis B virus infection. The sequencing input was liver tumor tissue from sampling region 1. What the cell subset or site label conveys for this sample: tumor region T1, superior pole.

CDR3 loop: CASTWEGLAVAGELFF. The DNA sequence is given as TGTGCCAGCACCTGGGAGGGACTAGCGGTAGCAGGGGAGCTGTTTTTT. Rearrangement joined TRBV28 to TRBJ2-2, with 11 bases matching TRBD2. From its cysteine to its phenylalanine, the CDR3 spans 16 amino acids. Of all the DNA, just the CDR3 is kept, 48 bases in frame from base 1. CDR1 and CDR2 (MDHEN, SYDVKM) derive from the germline V gene. V is cut back by 7 bases and J by 8 bases, with 12 bases in the junction unmatched.